Here is one T cell receptor (beta chain) with its context. This clone was counted many times. Its specific antigen is unknown. Per-base qualities were not stored, and no clone one base away is much larger. Distinct nucleotide sequences in the sample also encode this CDR3. Reading from cysteine to phenylalanine, the CDR3 counts 16 amino acids. The CDR3 DNA has 48 bases and is translated from base 1. V drops 6 bases and J drops 1 base, leaving 15 bases in between. The CDR1 and CDR2 encoded by the germline V gene are MNHEY and SVGEGT. The library was made by PCR. Sequencing relied on an Illumina HiSeq 4000. High-throughput sequencing was used to profile the CDR3 region of the TCR beta-chain in every patient. The source study handled its data this way. CDR3 differences across clinicopathological groups were used to build a classifier for discriminating distant-metastatic papillary thyroid cancer patients. Repertoire diversity was assessed with the Shannon index, and tumor-blood repertoire similarity with the Morisita-Horn index. TCRdb reworked the public reads: Q25 trimming with fastp, MiXCR clone assembly, productive beta chains retained. TCRdb, not the authors, supplied the V and J calls. In all, the sample holds about 21,000 clones, and roughly 18% of those were seen once. Of the sample, around 21% falls within the top ten clones.

This sample is drawn from a study of metastatic and nonmetastatic thyroid tumors (dated by TCRdb to the early 2020s). For the study in its entirety: For patients with malignant and with benign thyroid disease, the researchers compared repertoires between peripheral blood samples and tumor or nodule tissue samples. Overall results and qualifications from the work: TCR beta diversity was reported as significantly higher in malignant tumors than in benign nodules, in both blood and tumor samples.

No treatment had been received by any patient before thyroid surgery. Using T-cell receptor beta sequencing, the study looked back at clinical samples from patients collected from about 2011 to 2019. This receptor was taken from a male donor with papillary thyroid cancer or a benign thyroid nodule (not recorded which). Some clones in this sample may be carry-over from other donors' samples. The chain was built from TRBV6-2 or TRBV6-3 and TRBJ2-2, and TRBD2 may be the D gene, going by 6 matching bases. The sequenced sample consisted of blood. CDR3 loop: CASSYGYGGNTGELFF. The nucleotides read TGTGCCAGCAGCTATGGTTACGGGGGGAACACCGGGGAGCTGTTTTTT.